What follows are 11 T cell receptor beta chains derived from one specimen sequenced in a study of shared clonotypes between healthy human individuals (dated by TCRdb to about 2020). The method was the immunoSEQ multiplex PCR assay. In TCRdb, the immuneACCESS table is reduced to in-frame sequences with V and J assigned. These tables do not hold every clone; where another copy was compared, an unresolved V gene accounts for under half, and the others remain unexplained. Here the sample has more than 2,000,000 clones; approximately 95% occur a single time. The ten biggest clones cover 0.3% to 0.4% of the sample. The sequenced sample consisted of naive CD4+ T cells from PBMCs. The cell subset or site label of this sample denotes: CD45RA+ positively selected. The receptors were gathered from a man between 18 and 29 years old in good health. Some clones in this sample may be carry-over from other donors' samples.

V usage is TRBV5-4 and J usage is TRBJ1-2, with D tentatively TRBD1 (5 bases). The CDR3 runs 15 residues. Germline assignment: CDR1 SGHNT and CDR2 YYREEE (reference sequence). V was pared by 3 bases and J by 0 bases, with 12 bases between. The CDR3 loop is CASSSEGQSNYGYTF. In DNA, the CDR3 is TGTGCCAGCAGCTCGGAGGGGCAGTCTAACTATGGCTACACCTTC.

V and J are TRBV28 and TRBJ1-3, with a possible D match to TRBD1 (5 bases). V lost 4 bases and J 0 bases, leaving 13 bases between the germline ends. Germline V gene data show CDR1 as MDHEN and CDR2 as SYDVKM. This CDR3 has 16 residues. CDR3 DNA: TGTGCCAGCAGTTCCGGGGACGGTCTCTCTGGAAACACCATATATTTT. Translating gives CASSSGDGLSGNTIYF.

V usage is TRBV27 and J usage is TRBJ2-3; 9 bases are shared with TRBD1. V lost 6 bases and J lost 4; bases outside the gene matches: 8. CDR3 length: 15 amino acids. The germline gives CDR1 MNHEY, CDR2 SMNVEV (reference sequence). The CDR3 loop reads CASRRQQGASDTQYF. The CDR3 region has the DNA TGTGCCAGCAGACGCCAACAGGGGGCGTCAGATACGCAGTATTTT.

The V and J genes are TRBV4-2 and TRBJ1-4, with D uncertain. The CDR3 is made up of 15 amino acids. Germline V gene lookup returns CDR1 LGHNA and CDR2 YNFKEQ. Trimming cost V 0 bases and J 2 bases, with 7 bases left between them. The CDR3 sequence is CASSQDSFTNEKLFF. As DNA, the CDR3 is TGTGCCAGCAGCCAAGATTCGTTTACTAATGAAAAACTGTTTTTT.

V is TRBV7-3 and J is TRBJ2-3; D may be TRBD2 (5 bases). The CDR3 has 16 amino acids. Germline V CDR1 and CDR2: SGHTA, FQGTGA. V gave up 2 bases and J gave up 3 bases, with 15 bases separating them. The CDR3 is CASSLVSGSTTDTQYF. In DNA, the CDR3 is TGTGCCAGCAGCTTAGTATCGGGAAGCACTACAGATACGCAGTATTTT.

The rearrangement joins TRBV19 to TRBJ1-1; 7 positions agree with TRBD1. V lost 6 bases and J lost 5; bases outside the gene matches: 6. CDR3 length: 13 amino acids. Germline V gene lookup returns CDR1 LNHDA and CDR2 SQIVND (reference sequence). The CDR3 DNA sequence: TGTGCCAGTAGCCGACAGGGAAAAACTGAAGCTTTCTTT. It specifies CASSRQGKTEAFF.

The gene calls are TRBV7-9 and TRBJ1-1; perhaps TRBD1 as D (6 bases). V lost 4 bases and J 0 bases, leaving 12 bases between the germline ends. The length of the CDR3 is 15 residues. Germline lookup yields CDR1 SEHNR and CDR2 FQNEAQ (reference sequence). The DNA for the CDR3 is TGTGCCAGCAGCTACCTTTCAGGGGTGAACACTGAAGCTTTCTTT. It is translated as CASSYLSGVNTEAFF.

This clone was detected once. This chain links TRBV28 with TRBJ2-7; D is ambiguous. V lost 6 bases to trimming and J lost 0 bases, with 15 bases between them. The germline CDR1 and CDR2 sequences are MDHEN and SYDVKM. The CDR3 has 15 residues. Written as DNA, the CDR3 is TGTGCCAGCAGCCCATTGGACGGCCCCTCCTACGAGCAGTACTTC. Amino acids: CASSPLDGPSYEQYF.

The chain is built from TRBV30 and TRBJ1-2, with 9 positions matching TRBD1. The germline V gene encodes CDR1 GTSNPN and CDR2 SVGIG (reference sequence). Unmatched junction bases numbered 2, after V lost 5 bases and J lost 7 bases. The CDR3 loop spans 11 amino acids. Here the CDR3 DNA reads TGTGCCTGGGGGGACAGGGTTGGCTACACCTTC. As protein: CAWGDRVGYTF.

V usage is TRBV7-2 and J usage is TRBJ2-7; D may be TRBD1 (5 bases). Trimming cost V 0 bases and J 6 bases, with 12 bases left between them. Germline V gene sequence: CDR1 SGHTA, CDR2 FQGNSA. The CDR3 sequence is 14 residues long. CDR3 sequence (DNA): TGTGCCAGCAGCTTAGCTCCGCAGGGTGGCGAGCAGTACTTC. The encoded protein is CASSLAPQGGEQYF.

The chain has TRBV19 and TRBJ2-7; no firm D call. Trimming cost V 0 bases and J 6 bases, with 9 bases left between them. CDR3 size: 13 residues. Germline CDR1 is LNHDA and CDR2 is SQIVND (reference sequence). Here the CDR3 reads CASSIEPMGEQYF. The CDR3 DNA follows: TGTGCCAGTAGTATAGAGCCTATGGGCGAGCAGTACTTC.